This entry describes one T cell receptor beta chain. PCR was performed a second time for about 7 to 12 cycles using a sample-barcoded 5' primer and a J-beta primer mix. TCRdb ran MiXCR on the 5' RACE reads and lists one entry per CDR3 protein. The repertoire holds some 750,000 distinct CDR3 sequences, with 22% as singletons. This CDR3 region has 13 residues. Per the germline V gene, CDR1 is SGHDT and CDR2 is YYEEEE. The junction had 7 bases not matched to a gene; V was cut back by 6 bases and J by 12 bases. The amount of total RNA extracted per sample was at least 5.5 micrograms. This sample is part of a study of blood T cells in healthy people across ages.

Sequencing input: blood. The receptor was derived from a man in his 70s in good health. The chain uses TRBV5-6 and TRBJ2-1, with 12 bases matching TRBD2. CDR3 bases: TGTGCCAGCACAAGACTAGCGGGAGCATCGCAGTTCTTC. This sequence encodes CASTRLAGASQFF.